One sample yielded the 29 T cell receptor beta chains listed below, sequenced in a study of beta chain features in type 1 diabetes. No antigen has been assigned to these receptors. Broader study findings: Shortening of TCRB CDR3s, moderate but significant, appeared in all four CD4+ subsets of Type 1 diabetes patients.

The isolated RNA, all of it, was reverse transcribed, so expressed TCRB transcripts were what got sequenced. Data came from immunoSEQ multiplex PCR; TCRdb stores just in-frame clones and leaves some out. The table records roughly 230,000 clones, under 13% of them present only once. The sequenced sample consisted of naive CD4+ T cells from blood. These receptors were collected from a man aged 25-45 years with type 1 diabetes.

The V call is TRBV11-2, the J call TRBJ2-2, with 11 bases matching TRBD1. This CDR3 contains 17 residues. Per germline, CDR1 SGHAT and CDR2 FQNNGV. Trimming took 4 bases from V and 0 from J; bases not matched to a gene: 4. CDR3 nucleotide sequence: TGTGCCAGCAGCTCGGGACAGGGGGGTTCGAACACCGGGGAGCTGTTTTTT. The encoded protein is CASSSGQGGSNTGELFF.

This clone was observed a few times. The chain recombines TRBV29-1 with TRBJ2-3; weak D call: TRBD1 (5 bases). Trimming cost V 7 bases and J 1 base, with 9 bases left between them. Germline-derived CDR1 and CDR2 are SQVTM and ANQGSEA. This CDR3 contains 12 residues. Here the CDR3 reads CSDTTGTDTQYF. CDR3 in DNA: TGCAGCGACACGACAGGCACAGATACGCAGTATTTT.

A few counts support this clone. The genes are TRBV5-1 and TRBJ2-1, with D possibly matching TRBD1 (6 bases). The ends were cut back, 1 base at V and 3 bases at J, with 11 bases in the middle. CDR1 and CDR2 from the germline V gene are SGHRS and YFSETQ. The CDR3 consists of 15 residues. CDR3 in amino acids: CASSLLDSSYNEQFF. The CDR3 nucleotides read TGCGCCAGCAGCTTGTTGGACAGTAGCTACAATGAGCAGTTCTTC. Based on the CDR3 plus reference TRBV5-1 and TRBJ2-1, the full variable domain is KAGVTQTPRYLIKTRGQQVTLSCSPISGHRSVSWYQQTPGQGLQFLFEYFSETQRNKGNFPGRFSGRQFSNSRSEMNVSTLELGDSALYLCASSLLDSSYNEQFFGPGTRLTVL.

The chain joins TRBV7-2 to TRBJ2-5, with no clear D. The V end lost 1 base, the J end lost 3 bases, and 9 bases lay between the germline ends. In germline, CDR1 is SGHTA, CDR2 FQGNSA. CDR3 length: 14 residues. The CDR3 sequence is CASSLGFRKETQYF. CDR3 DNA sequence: TGTGCCAGCAGCTTAGGTTTCAGAAAAGAGACCCAGTACTTC.

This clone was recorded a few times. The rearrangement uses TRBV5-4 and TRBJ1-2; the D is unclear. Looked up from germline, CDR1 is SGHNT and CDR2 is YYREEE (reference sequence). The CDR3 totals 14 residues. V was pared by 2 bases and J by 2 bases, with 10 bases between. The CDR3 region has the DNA TGTGCCAGCAGCTTACGGACGGGGAACTATGGCTACACCTTC. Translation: CASSLRTGNYGYTF.

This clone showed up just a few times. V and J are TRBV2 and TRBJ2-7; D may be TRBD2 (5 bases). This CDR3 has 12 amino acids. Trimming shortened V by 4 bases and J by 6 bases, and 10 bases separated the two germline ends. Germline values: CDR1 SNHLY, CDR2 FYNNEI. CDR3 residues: CASSVGKAEQYF. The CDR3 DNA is TGTGCCAGCAGTGTCGGGAAGGCCGAGCAGTACTTC.

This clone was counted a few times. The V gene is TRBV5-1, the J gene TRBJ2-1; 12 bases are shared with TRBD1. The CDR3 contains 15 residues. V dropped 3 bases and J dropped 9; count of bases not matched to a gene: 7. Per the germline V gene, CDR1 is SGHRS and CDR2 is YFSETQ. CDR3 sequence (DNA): TGCGCCAGCAGCTCCCGGGACAGGGGGCAAGGTGAGCAGTTCTTC. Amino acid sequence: CASSSRDRGQGEQFF.

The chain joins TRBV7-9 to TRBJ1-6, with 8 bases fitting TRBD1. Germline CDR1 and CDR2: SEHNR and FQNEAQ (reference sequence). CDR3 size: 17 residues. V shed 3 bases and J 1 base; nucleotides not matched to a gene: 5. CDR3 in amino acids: CASSFTGTGSYNSPLHF. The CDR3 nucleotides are TGTGCCAGCAGCTTTACCGGGACAGGATCCTATAATTCACCCCTCCACTTT.

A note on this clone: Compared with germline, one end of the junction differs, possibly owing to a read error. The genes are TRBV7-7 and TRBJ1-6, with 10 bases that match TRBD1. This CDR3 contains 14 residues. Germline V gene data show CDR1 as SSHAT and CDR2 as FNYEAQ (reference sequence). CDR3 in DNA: TGTGCTAGCAGCCTGGGGACAGGGGCTTCACCCCTCCACTTT. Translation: CASSLGTGASPLHF.

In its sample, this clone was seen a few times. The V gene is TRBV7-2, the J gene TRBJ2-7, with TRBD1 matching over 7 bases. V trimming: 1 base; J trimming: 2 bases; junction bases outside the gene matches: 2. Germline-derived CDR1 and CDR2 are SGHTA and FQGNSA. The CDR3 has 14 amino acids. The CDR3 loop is CASSLGQGAYEQYF. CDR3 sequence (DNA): TGTGCCAGCAGCTTAGGGCAGGGGGCCTACGAGCAGTACTTC.

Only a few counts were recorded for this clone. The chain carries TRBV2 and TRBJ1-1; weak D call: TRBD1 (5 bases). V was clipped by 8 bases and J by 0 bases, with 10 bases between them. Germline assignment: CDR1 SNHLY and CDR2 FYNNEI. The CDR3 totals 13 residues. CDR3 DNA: TGTGCCAGCGAGCAGGGTTTGAACACTGAAGCTTTCTTT. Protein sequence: CASEQGLNTEAFF. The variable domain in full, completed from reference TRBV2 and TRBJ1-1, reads EPEVTQTPSHQVTQMGQEVILRCVPISNHLYFYWYRQILGQKVEFLVSFYNNEISEKSEIFDDQFSVERPDGSNFTLKIRSTKLEDSAMYFCASEQGLNTEAFFGQGTRLTVV.

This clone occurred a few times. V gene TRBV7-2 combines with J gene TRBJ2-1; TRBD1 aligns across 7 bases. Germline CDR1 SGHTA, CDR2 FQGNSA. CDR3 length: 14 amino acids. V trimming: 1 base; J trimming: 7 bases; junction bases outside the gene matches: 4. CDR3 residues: CASSLEWGQNEQFF. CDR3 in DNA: TGTGCCAGCAGCTTAGAATGGGGACAGAATGAGCAGTTCTTC. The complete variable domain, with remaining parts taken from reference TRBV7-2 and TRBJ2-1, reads GAGVSQSPSNKVTEKGKDVELRCDPISGHTALYWYRQSLGQGLEFLIYFQGNSAPDKSGLPSDRFSAERTGGSVSTLTIQRTQQEDSAVYLCASSLEWGQNEQFFGPGTRLTVL.

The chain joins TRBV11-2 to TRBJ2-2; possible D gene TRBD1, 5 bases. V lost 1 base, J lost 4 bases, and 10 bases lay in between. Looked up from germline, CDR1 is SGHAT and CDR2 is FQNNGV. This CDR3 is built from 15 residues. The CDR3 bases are TGTGCCAGCAGCTTAGTTCGCAGGGCCACCGGGGAGCTGTTTTTT. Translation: CASSLVRRATGELFF.

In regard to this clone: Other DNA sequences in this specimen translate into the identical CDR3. The CDR3, as DNA: TGTGCCATCAGTGACCGGGGGGATACGCAGTATTTT. This codes for CAISDRGDTQYF. The chain carries TRBV10-3 and TRBJ2-3; tentatively, D is TRBD2 (6 bases). The CDR3 has 12 residues. Trimming removed 3 bases at V and 6 bases at J, with 7 bases between. Germline-derived CDR1 and CDR2 are ENHRY and SYGVKD.

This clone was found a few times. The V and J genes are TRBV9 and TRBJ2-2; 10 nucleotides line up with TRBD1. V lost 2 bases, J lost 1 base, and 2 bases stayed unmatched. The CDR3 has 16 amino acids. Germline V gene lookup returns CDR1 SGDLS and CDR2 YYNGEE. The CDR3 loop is CASSVGQGQNTGELFF. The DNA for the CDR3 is TGTGCCAGCAGCGTGGGACAGGGGCAGAACACCGGGGAGCTGTTTTTT.

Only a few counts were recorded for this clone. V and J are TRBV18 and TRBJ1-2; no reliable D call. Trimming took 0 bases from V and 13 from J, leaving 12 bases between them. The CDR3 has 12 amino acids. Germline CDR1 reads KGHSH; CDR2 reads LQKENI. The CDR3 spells CASSPPEGTITF. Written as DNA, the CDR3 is TGTGCCAGCTCACCACCGGAGGGTACTATCACCTTC.

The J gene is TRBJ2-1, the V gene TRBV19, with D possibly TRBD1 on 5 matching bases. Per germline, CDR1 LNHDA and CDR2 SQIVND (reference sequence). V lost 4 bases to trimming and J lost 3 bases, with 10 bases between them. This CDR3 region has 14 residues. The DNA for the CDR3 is TGTGCCAGTAGTACCCCCGACAGCTACAATGAGCAGTTCTTC. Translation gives CASSTPDSYNEQFF.

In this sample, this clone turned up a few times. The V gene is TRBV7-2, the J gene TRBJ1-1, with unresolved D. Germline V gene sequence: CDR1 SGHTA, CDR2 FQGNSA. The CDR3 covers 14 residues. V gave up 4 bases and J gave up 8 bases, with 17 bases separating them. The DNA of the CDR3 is TGTGCCAGCAGCTCAAGCTACAGCTCAGGAGAAGCTTTCTTT. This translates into CASSSSYSSGEAFF.

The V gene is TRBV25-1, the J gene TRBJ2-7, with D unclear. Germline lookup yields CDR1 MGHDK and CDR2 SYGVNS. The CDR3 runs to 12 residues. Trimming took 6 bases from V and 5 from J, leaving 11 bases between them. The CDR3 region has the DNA TGTGCCAGCAGCGCCGACTTCGACGAGCAGTACTTC. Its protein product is CASSADFDEQYF.

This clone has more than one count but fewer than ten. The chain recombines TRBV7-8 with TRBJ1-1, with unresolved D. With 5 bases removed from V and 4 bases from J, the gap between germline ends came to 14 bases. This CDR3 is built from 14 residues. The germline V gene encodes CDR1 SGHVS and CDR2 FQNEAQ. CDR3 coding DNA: TGTGCCAGCAGCCTATCGAGGGTAGGCACTGAAGCTTTCTTT. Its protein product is CASSLSRVGTEAFF.

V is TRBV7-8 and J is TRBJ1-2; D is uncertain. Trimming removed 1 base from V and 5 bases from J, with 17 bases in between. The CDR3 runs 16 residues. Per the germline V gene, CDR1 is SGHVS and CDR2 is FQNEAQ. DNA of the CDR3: TGTGCCAGCAGCTTAGAGAGACAAGGCTCCCGATATGGCTACACCTTC. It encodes CASSLERQGSRYGYTF.

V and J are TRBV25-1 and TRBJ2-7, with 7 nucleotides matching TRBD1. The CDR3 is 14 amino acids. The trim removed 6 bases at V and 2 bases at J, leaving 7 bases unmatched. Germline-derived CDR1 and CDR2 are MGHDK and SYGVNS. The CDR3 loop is CASRNEGAPYEQYF. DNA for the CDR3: TGTGCCAGCAGGAATGAGGGGGCCCCCTACGAGCAGTACTTC.

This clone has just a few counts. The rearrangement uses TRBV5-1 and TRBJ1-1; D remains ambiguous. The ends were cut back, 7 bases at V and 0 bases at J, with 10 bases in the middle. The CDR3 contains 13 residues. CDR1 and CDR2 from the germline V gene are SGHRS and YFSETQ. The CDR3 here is CASARRVNTEAFF. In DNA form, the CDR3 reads TGCGCCAGCGCCCGACGGGTGAACACTGAAGCTTTCTTT. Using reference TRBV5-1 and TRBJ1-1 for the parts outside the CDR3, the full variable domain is KAGVTQTPRYLIKTRGQQVTLSCSPISGHRSVSWYQQTPGQGLQFLFEYFSETQRNKGNFPGRFSGRQFSNSRSEMNVSTLELGDSALYLCASARRVNTEAFFGQGTRLTVV.

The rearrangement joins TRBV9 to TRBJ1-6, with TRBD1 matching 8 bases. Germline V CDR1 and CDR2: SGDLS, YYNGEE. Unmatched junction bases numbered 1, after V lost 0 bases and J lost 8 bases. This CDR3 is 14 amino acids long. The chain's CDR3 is CASSVGTGYSPLHF. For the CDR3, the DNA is TGTGCCAGCAGCGTAGGGACAGGGTATTCACCCCTCCACTTT.

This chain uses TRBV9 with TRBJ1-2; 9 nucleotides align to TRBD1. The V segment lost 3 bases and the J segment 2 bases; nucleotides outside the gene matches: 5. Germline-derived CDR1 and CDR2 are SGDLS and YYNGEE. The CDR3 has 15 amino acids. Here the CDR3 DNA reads TGTGCCAGCAGCGGAACAGGGGGCCCGAACTATGGCTACACCTTC. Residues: CASSGTGGPNYGYTF.

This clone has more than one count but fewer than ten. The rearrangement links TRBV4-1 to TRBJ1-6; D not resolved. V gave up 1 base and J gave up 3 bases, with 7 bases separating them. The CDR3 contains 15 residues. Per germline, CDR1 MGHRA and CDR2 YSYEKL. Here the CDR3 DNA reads TGCGCCAGCAGCCAAGGATCGGGCTATAATTCACCCCTCCACTTT. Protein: CASSQGSGYNSPLHF.

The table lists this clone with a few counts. The CDR3 region has the DNA TGTGCCAGCAGCTCCACCCAGAATAGCAATCAGCCCCAGCATTTT. Its protein is CASSSTQNSNQPQHF. The chain links TRBV7-2 to TRBJ1-5; no definite D call. V lost 4 bases, J lost 0 bases, and 10 bases lay in between. The germline gives CDR1 SGHTA, CDR2 FQGNSA. This CDR3 region has 15 residues.

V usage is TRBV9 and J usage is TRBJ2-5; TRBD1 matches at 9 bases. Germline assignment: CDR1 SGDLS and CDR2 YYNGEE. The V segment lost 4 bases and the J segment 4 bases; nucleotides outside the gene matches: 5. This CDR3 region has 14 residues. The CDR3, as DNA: TGTGCCAGCAGCCCTACGACAGGGGGAGAGACCCAGTACTTC. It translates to CASSPTTGGETQYF.

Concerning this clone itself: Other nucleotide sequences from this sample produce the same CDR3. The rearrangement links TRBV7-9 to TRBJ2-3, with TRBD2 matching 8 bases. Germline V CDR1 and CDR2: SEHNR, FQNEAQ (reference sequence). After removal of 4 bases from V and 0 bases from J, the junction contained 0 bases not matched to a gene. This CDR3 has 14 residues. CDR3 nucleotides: TGTGCCAGCAGCTCTAGCGGGAGCACAGATACGCAGTATTTT. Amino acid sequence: CASSSSGSTDTQYF.